Sequencing of this TCR beta chain was carried out in a study of a mutant IDH1 vaccine in newly diagnosed glioma. Study-level information: Commencement of vaccination occurred 4-6 weeks following radiotherapy alone, or concurrently with temozolomide cycles. The study's findings and limits: Vaccine-induced responses were seen in about 93% of patients, spanning several MHC alleles.

The time point here: week 11, during vaccination. In every dose of vaccine, 300 ug of mutant IDH1 20-mer peptide was given alongside topical imiquimod. The count of this clone is one. No antigen is known for it. Sequencing used immunoSEQ multiplex PCR; TCRdb keeps in-frame clones, though not all of them. The data show 55,000 to 65,000 clones, roughly 80% seen once. The receptor comes from a man aged 25 to 45 with glioma. The input for sequencing was PBMCs, taken from a glioma patient whose treatment included an IDH1 peptide vaccine.

The CDR3 DNA reads TGTGCCAGCAGCCGAAGATTCTCTGGAAACACCATATATTTT. This encodes CASSRRFSGNTIYF. V is TRBV7-8 and J is TRBJ1-3; D gene uncertain. Looked up from germline, CDR1 is SGHVS and CDR2 is FQNEAQ. The V end lost 5 bases, the J end lost 0 bases, and 8 bases lay between the germline ends. The CDR3 length is 14 residues.